These 10 T cell receptor beta chains were all obtained from the same sample, sequenced in a study of T-cell memory formation after mild COVID-19 (dated by TCRdb to about 2021). The library was obtained by 5' RACE. Sequenced using an Illumina NovaSeq 6000. TCRdb reprocessing: public reads trimmed at Q25 with fastp, clones called with MiXCR, in-frame beta chains kept. For every CDR3 protein sequence, its rows merge into one entry that carries the most common genes and DNA. The table for this sample lists hundreds of thousands of distinct CDR3 sequences; about 16% of them were counted only once. The leading ten clones occupy about 4% of the sample. The sample was PBMCs or a T cell subset sorted from them (not recorded which). The receptors shown here come from a man younger than 35 who had mild COVID-19 (a few samples of this study predate the infection). The sample titles of this study are shuffled in the database, so cell type and time point are left out; the donor was told from shared clones.

The table lists this clonotype with a few counts. J is TRBJ2-7 and V is TRBV20-1; D ambiguous. V lost 4 bases and J 3 bases, leaving 10 bases between the germline ends. From germline, CDR1 is DFQATT and CDR2 SNEGSKA (reference sequence). This CDR3 comprises 12 residues. This CDR3 is CSATPGIYEQYV. The CDR3, as DNA: TGCAGTGCTACCCCAGGAATCTACGAGCAGTACGTC.

This chain joins TRBV7-8 and TRBJ1-6; weak D call: TRBD1 (5 bases). Trimming left V 3 bases short and J 11 bases short, with 8 bases between. This CDR3 is 12 amino acids long. In germline, CDR1 is SGHVS, CDR2 FQNEAQ. The CDR3 DNA reads TGTGCCAGCAGCTTGAGGGGCCCACCCCTCCACTTT. This gives the protein CASSLRGPPLHF.

About this clonotype itself: The junction differs from germline at one of its ends, possibly a read error. J is TRBJ2-3 and V is TRBV5-1, with D perhaps matching TRBD1 or TRBD2 (6 bases each). The germline V gene encodes CDR1 SGHRS and CDR2 YFSETQ. This CDR3 has 16 amino acids. The CDR3 loop is CACSLGISGTGDTQYF. The CDR3 region has the DNA TGCGCCTGCAGCTTGGGAATTAGCGGTACAGGGGATACGCAGTATTTT.

The J gene is TRBJ1-5, the V gene TRBV6-1; D is ambiguous. V was trimmed by 0 bases and J by 9 bases, leaving 9 bases between them. The CDR3 covers 13 residues. Germline V gene sequence: CDR1 MNHNS, CDR2 SASEGT. The CDR3 DNA reads as TGTGCCAGCAGTGAAGCGTTGGATCCGCCCCAGCATTTT. Its protein product is CASSEALDPPQHF.

This clonotype was recorded a few times. The V gene is TRBV5-1, the J gene TRBJ1-4, with 9 bases aligning to TRBD1. The CDR3 is 14 residues long. J was trimmed by 1 base and V by 5 bases; bases with no gene match: 0. The germline V gene encodes CDR1 SGHRS and CDR2 YFSETQ. CDR3 in amino acids: CASRDRGTNEKLFF. The CDR3 nucleotides read TGCGCCAGCAGGGACAGGGGAACTAATGAAAAACTGTTTTTT.

This clonotype came up a few times. The J gene is TRBJ2-2, the V gene TRBV4-1, with TRBD2 as a possible D gene (6 bases). Germline assignment: CDR1 MGHRA and CDR2 YSYEKL. The CDR3 loop spans 15 amino acids. Trimming removed 6 bases at V and 0 bases at J, with 11 bases between. DNA for the CDR3: TGCGCCAGCAGACGGGAGCAGACGAACACCGGGGAGCTGTTTTTT. This encodes CASRREQTNTGELFF.

The rearrangement joins TRBV18 to TRBJ2-2, with 7 bases that match TRBD1. CDR3 length: 18 residues. Per germline, CDR1 KGHSH and CDR2 LQKENI. With V trimmed by 8 bases and J by 7 bases, 22 bases remained unmatched. The CDR3 reads CASVMTGKSIATGGELFF. CDR3 nucleotide sequence: TGTGCCAGCGTGATGACAGGGAAGTCAATCGCAACGGGCGGGGAGCTGTTTTTT. Together with reference TRBV18 and TRBJ2-2, the CDR3 gives the full variable domain: NAGVMQNPRHLVRRRGQEARLRCSPMKGHSHVYWYRQLPEEGLKFMVYLQKENIIDESGMPKERFSAEFPKEGPSILRIQQVVRGDSAAYFCASVMTGKSIATGGELFFGEGSRLTVL.

Comments on this clonotype: Given the absence of the conserved phenylalanine or tryptophan at the CDR3 end, a read error is likely. V is TRBV29-1 and J is TRBJ2-1; D is perhaps TRBD2 (6 bases). CDR3 length: 13 residues. V shed 7 bases and J shed 7 bases, with 17 bases lying between them. From germline, CDR1 is SQVTM and CDR2 ANQGSEA. CDR3 residues: CSGGTPLGNEQFL. CDR3 DNA: TGCAGCGGAGGGACTCCTCTGGGGAATGAGCAGTTCTTA.

This clonotype was observed a handful of times. The gene calls are TRBV5-1 and TRBJ1-4; TRBD1 aligns across 9 bases. With V trimmed by 4 bases and J by 2 bases, 9 bases remained unmatched. The V gene's germline CDR1 is SGHRS and CDR2 YFSETQ. The CDR3 is 17 residues long. CDR3 amino acids: CASSPRDRVFTNEKLFF. The CDR3 DNA follows: TGCGCCAGCAGCCCCCGGGACAGGGTATTCACTAATGAAAAACTGTTTTTT.

This sequence joins TRBV7-9 and TRBJ1-1; D gene ambiguous. From germline, CDR1 is SEHNR and CDR2 FQNEAQ (reference sequence). The V gene lost 5 bases and the J gene lost 4 bases, with 23 bases spanning the gap. The CDR3 totals 17 residues. The CDR3 sequence is CASSRTTGRLRSTEAFF. CDR3 bases: TGTGCCAGCAGCAGGACCACGGGGAGGCTTCGAAGCACTGAAGCTTTCTTT.